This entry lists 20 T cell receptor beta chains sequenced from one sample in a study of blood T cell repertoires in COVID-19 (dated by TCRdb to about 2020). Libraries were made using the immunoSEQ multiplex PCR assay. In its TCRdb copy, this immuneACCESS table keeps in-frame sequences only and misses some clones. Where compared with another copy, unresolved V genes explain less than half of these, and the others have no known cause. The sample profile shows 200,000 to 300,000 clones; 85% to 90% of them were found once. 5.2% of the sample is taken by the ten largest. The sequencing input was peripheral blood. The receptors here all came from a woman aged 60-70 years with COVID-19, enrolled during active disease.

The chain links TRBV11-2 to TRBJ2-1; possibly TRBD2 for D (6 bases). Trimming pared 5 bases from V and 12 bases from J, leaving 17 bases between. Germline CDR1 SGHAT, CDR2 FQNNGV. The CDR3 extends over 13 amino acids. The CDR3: CASSTRDFILQFF. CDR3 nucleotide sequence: TGTGCCAGCAGCACACGGGACTTCATATTGCAGTTCTTC. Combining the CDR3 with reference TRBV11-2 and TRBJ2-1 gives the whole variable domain EAGVAQSPRYKIIEKRQSVAFWCNPISGHATLYWYQQILGQGPKLLIQFQNNGVVDDSQLPKDRFSAERLKGVDSTLKIQPAKLEDSAVYLCASSTRDFILQFFGPGTRLTVL.

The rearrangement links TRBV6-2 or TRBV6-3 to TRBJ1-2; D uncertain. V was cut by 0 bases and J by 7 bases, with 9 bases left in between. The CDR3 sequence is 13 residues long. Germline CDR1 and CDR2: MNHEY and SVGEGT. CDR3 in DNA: TGTGCCAGCAGTTACTCGAGGGCAGTTGGCTACACCTTC. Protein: CASSYSRAVGYTF.

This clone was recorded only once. The CDR3 nucleotides are TGTGCCGATGAAGATGAGGAGCAGTACTTC. Its translation is CADEDEEQYF. The gene calls are TRBV21-1 and TRBJ2-7; no DNA check was done on the table's D call, TRBD2. TRBV21-1 is a listed pseudogene. The CDR3 spans 10 residues.

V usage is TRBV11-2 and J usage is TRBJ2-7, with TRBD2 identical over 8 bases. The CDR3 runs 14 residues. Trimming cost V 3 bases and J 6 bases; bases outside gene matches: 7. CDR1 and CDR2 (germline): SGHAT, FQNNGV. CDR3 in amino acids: CASSFAGTRGEQYF. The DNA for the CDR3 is TGTGCCAGCAGCTTTGCCGGGACTAGAGGCGAGCAGTACTTC.

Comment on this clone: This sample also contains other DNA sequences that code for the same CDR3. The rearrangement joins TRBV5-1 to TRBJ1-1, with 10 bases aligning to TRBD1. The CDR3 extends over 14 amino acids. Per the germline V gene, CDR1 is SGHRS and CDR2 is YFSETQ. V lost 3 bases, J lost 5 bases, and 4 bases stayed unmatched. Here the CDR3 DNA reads TGCGCCAGCAGCTCCGGACAGGGGGGGACTGAAGCTTTCTTT. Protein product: CASSSGQGGTEAFF.

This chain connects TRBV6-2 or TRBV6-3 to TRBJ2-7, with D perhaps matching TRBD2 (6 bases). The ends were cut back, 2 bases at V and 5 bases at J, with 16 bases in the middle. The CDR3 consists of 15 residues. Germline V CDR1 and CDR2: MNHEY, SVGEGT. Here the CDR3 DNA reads TGTGCCAGCAGTTACGGAGCAGGGTGGGGGGACGAGCAGTACTTC. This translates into CASSYGAGWGDEQYF.

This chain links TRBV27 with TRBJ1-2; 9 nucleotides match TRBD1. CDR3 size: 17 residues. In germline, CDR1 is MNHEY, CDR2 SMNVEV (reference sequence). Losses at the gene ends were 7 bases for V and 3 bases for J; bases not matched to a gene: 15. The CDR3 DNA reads TGTGCCAGCATCTGGGAGGGACAGGGCATGAAAGACTATGGCTACACCTTC. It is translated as CASIWEGQGMKDYGYTF.

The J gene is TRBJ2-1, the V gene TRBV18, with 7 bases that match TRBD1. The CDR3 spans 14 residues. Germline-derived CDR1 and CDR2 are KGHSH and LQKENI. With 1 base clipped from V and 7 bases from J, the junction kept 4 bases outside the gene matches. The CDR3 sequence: CASSPLNRGNEQFF. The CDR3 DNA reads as TGTGCCAGCTCACCACTTAACAGGGGTAATGAGCAGTTCTTC.

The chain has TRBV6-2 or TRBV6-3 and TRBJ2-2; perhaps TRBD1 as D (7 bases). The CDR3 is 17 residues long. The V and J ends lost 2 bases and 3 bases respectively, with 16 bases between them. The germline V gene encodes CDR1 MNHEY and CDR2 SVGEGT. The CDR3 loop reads CASSYDRGTEHTGELFF. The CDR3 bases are TGTGCCAGCAGTTACGACCGGGGGACAGAGCACACCGGGGAGCTGTTTTTT.

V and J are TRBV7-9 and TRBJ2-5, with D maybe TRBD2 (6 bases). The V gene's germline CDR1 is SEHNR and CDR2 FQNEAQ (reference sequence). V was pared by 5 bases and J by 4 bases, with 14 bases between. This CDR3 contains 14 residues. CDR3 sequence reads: CASSLRLGGETQYF. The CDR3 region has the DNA TGTGCCAGCAGCCTGAGACTAGGAGGAGAGACCCAGTACTTC.

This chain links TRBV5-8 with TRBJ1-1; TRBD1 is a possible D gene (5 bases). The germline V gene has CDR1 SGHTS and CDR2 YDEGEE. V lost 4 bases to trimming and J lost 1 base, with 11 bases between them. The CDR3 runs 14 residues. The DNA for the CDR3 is TGTGCCAGCAGCCAGGAAACAGGGAACACTGAAGCTTTCTTT. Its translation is CASSQETGNTEAFF.

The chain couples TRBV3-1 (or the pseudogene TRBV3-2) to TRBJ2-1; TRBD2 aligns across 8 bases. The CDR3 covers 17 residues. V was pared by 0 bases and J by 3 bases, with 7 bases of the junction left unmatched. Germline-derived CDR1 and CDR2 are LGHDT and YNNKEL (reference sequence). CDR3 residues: CASSQDLGGRIYNEQFF. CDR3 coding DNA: TGTGCCAGCAGCCAAGATCTTGGCGGGAGGATCTACAATGAGCAGTTCTTC.

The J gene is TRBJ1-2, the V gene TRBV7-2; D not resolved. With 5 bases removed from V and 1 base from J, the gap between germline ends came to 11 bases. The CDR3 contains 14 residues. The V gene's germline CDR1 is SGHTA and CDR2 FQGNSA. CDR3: CASSHAAGNYGYTF. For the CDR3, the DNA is TGTGCCAGCAGCCACGCGGCGGGTAACTATGGCTACACCTTC.

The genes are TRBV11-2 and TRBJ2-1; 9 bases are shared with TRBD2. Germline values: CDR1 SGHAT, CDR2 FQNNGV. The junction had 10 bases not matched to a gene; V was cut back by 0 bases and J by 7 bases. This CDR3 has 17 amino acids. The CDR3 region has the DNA TGTGCCAGCAGCTTAGATAGGTTAGCGGGAGTGGATAATGAGCAGTTCTTC. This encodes CASSLDRLAGVDNEQFF.

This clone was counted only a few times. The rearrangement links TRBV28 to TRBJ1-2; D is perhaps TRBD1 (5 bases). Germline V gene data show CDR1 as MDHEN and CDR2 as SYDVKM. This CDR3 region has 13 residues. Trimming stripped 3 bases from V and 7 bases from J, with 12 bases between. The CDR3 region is CASSFIRARGYTF. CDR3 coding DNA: TGTGCCAGCAGTTTTATCAGGGCGCGTGGCTACACCTTC.

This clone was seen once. The CDR3 reads CASIPKDTQYF. The CDR3 nucleotides are TGTGCCAGCATCCCTAAAGATACGCAGTATTTT. The chain employs TRBV21-1 and TRBJ2-3; the DNA was not compared with TRBD2, the D call given in the table. TRBV21-1 is a documented pseudogene. The CDR3 is made up of 11 amino acids.

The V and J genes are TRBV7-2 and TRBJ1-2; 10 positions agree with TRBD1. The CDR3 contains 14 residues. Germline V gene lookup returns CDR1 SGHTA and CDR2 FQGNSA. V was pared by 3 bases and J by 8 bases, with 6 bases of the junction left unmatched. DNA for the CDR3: TGTGCCAGCAGCTTGACAGGGGGCGCCGGGGGCTACACCTTC. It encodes CASSLTGGAGGYTF.

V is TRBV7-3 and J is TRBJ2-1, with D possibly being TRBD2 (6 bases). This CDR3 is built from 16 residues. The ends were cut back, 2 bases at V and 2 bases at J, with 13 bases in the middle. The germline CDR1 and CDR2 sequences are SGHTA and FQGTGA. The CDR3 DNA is TGTGCCAGCAGCTTATTCGGGAGAGGCCCCTACAATGAGCAGTTCTTC. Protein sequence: CASSLFGRGPYNEQFF.

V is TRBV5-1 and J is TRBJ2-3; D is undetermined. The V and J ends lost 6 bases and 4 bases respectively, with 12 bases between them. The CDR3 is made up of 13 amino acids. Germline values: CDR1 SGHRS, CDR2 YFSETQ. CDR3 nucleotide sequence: TGCGCCAGCACGAGAGAGGTCTCAGATACGCAGTATTTT. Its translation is CASTREVSDTQYF.

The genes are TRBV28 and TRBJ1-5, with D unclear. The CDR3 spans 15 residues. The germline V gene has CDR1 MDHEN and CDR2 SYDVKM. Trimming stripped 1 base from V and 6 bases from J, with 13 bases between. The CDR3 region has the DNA TGTGCCAGCAGTTTATCACGGGGTATTACTCAGCCCCAGCATTTT. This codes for CASSLSRGITQPQHF.